This is a list of T cell receptor beta chains from one sample in a study of blood T cell repertoires in COVID-19. Data came from immunoSEQ multiplex PCR; TCRdb stores just in-frame clones and leaves some out. The data contain about 220,000 clones, roughly 80% of them seen just once; the ten biggest clones take up under 8.5%. Sample: peripheral blood. These receptors were collected from an older woman with acute or convalescent COVID-19. CDR3s include the opening cysteine and the closing phenylalanine or tryptophan. Fields, in order: J gene, clone size, D gene, V gene, CDR3 protein, CDR3 DNA. The D gene is left open where the match is weak. The listing skips clone size in some rows; elsewhere it reads once, few, many or a size class.

J: TRBJ2-1; size: .; D: .; V: TRBV4-1; CDR3: CASSQDGGPNEQFF; DNA: TGCGCCAGCAGCCAAGACGGGGGGCCTAATGAGCAGTTCTTC
J: TRBJ1-2; size: .; D: TRBD1; V: TRBV5-1; CDR3: CASSLDDLRDRRGYTF; DNA: TGCGCCAGCAGCTTGGACGATCTCCGGGACAGGCGGGGCTACACCTTC
J: TRBJ1-1; size: .; D: TRBD1; V: TRBV12-5; CDR3: CASGLGTGSVTEAFF; DNA: TGTGCTAGTGGTTTGGGGACAGGGTCGGTCACTGAAGCTTTCTTT
J: TRBJ2-3; size: .; D: TRBD1; V: TRBV29-1; CDR3: CSVAGTENTDTQYF; DNA: TGCAGCGTTGCGGGGACAGAAAACACAGATACGCAGTATTTT
J: TRBJ2-5; size: few; D: TRBD2; V: TRBV5-5; CDR3: CASSFQRGRETQYF; DNA: TGTGCCAGCAGCTTCCAGCGGGGTCGAGAGACCCAGTACTTC
J: TRBJ2-1; size: .; D: .; V: TRBV12-2; CDR3: CASRYRVRGQTYNEQFF; DNA: TGTGCAAGTCGCTACCGTGTAAGGGGGCAGACCTACAATGAGCAGTTCTTC
J: TRBJ2-4; size: .; D: .; V: TRBV5-4; CDR3: CASSQGTAKNIQYF; DNA: TGTGCCAGCAGCCAGGGGACAGCCAAAAACATTCAGTACTTC
J: TRBJ1-1; size: .; D: .; V: TRBV9; CDR3: CASSVGGGPRTEAFF; DNA: TGTGCCAGCAGCGTAGGAGGAGGGCCGCGGACTGAAGCTTTCTTT
J: TRBJ2-3; size: .; D: TRBD1; V: TRBV30; CDR3: CAWSVQGGTDTQYF; DNA: TGTGCCTGGAGTGTACAGGGGGGCACAGATACGCAGTATTTT
J: TRBJ1-5; size: .; D: TRBD1; V: TRBV27; CDR3: CASSSGTGGWNQPQHF; DNA: TGTGCCAGCAGTTCCGGAACAGGGGGGTGGAATCAGCCCCAGCATTTT
J: TRBJ2-7; size: .; D: TRBD2; V: TRBV3-1/TRBV3-2; CDR3: CASSQGRTSGEQYF; DNA: TGTGCCAGCAGCCAAGGCAGGACTAGCGGCGAGCAGTACTTC
J: TRBJ1-2; size: few; D: .; V: TRBV6-5; CDR3: CASSPTTARGYTF; DNA: TGTGCCAGCAGCCCGACGACAGCGAGGGGCTACACCTTC
J: TRBJ2-7; size: .; D: .; V: TRBV6-2/TRBV6-3; CDR3: CASSVQEGYEQYF; DNA: TGTGCCAGCAGTGTGCAGGAAGGATACGAGCAGTACTTC
J: TRBJ1-3; size: .; D: .; V: TRBV18; CDR3: CASSPTIRDITGNTIYF; DNA: TGTGCCAGCTCACCTACTATCAGGGACATTACTGGAAACACCATATATTTT
J: TRBJ1-2; size: .; D: TRBD1; V: TRBV5-4; CDR3: CASSLAGGAKNYGYTF; DNA: TGTGCCAGCAGCTTAGCAGGGGGCGCGAAAAACTATGGCTACACCTTC
J: TRBJ2-2; size: once; D: TRBD1; V: TRBV10-1; CDR3: CASSPDAGGKAGELFF; DNA: TGCGCCAGCAGTCCGGATGCAGGGGGAAAGGCCGGGGAGCTGTTTTTT
J: TRBJ2-7; size: few; D: TRBD2; V: TRBV30; CDR3: CAYKRDSYEQYF; DNA: TGTGCCTATAAGCGGGACTCCTACGAGCAGTACTTC
J: TRBJ2-5; size: .; D: .; V: TRBV3-1/TRBV3-2; CDR3: CASSQDAARQETQYF; DNA: TGTGCCAGCAGCCAAGATGCGGCTAGGCAAGAGACCCAGTACTTC
J: TRBJ2-6; size: few; D: .; V: TRBV4-3; CDR3: CASSQDLAEGANVLTF; DNA: TGCGCCAGCAGCCAAGATTTGGCGGAAGGGGCCAACGTCCTGACTTTC
J: TRBJ1-6; size: .; D: .; V: TRBV27; CDR3: CASSLSAGGSYNSPLHF; DNA: TGTGCCAGCAGTTTATCGGCGGGGGGCTCCTATAATTCACCCCTCCACTTT
J: TRBJ2-3; size: .; D: .; V: TRBV19; CDR3: CASSIQRGTDTQYF; DNA: TGTGCCAGTAGTATTCAGCGGGGCACAGATACGCAGTATTTT
J: TRBJ1-1; size: .; D: .; V: TRBV10-2; CDR3: CASSGWANTEAFF; DNA: TGCGCCAGCAGTGGCTGGGCCAACACTGAAGCTTTCTTT
J: TRBJ2-2; size: .; D: .; V: TRBV11-3; CDR3: CASSLGASGSTNTGELFF; DNA: TGTGCCAGCAGCTTAGGGGCATCGGGGTCCACGAACACCGGGGAGCTGTTTTTT
J: TRBJ1-5; size: .; D: .; V: TRBV7-6; CDR3: CASSFNHQPQHF; DNA: TGTGCCAGCAGCTTTAATCATCAGCCCCAGCATTTT
J: TRBJ1-3; size: .; D: .; V: TRBV11-3; CDR3: CASSLGESSGNTIYF; DNA: TGTGCCAGCAGCTTAGGAGAGAGCTCTGGAAACACCATATATTTT
J: TRBJ1-6; size: once; D: TRBD1; V: TRBV5-1; CDR3: CASSFRGTGESPLHF; DNA: TGCGCCAGCAGCTTTCGGGGGACAGGGGAATCACCCCTCCACTTT
J: TRBJ2-3; size: .; D: .; V: TRBV7-2; CDR3: CASSLEIVADTQYF; DNA: TGTGCCAGCAGCTTAGAAATAGTAGCAGATACGCAGTATTTT
J: TRBJ2-6; size: .; D: TRBD1; V: TRBV4-1; CDR3: CASSHPGQGPSGANVLTF; DNA: TGCGCCAGCAGCCATCCGGGACAGGGACCCTCTGGGGCCAACGTCCTGACTTTC
J: TRBJ2-5; size: .; D: .; V: TRBV6-1; CDR3: CASSVYRSQGQETQYF; DNA: TGTGCCAGCAGTGTTTATCGGAGTCAGGGGCAAGAGACCCAGTACTTC
J: TRBJ2-7; size: .; D: TRBD1; V: TRBV10-3; CDR3: CAISLLPGQEPYEQYF; DNA: TGTGCCATCAGCTTATTACCGGGACAGGAACCCTACGAGCAGTACTTC
J: TRBJ2-1; size: .; D: TRBD2; V: TRBV4-3; CDR3: CASSQERGGSSYNEQFF; DNA: TGCGCCAGCAGCCAAGAGCGGGGGGGGAGCTCCTACAATGAGCAGTTCTTC
J: TRBJ1-4; size: .; D: TRBD1; V: TRBV7-9; CDR3: CASRQGYEKLFF; DNA: TGTGCCAGCAGACAGGGGTATGAAAAACTGTTTTTT
J: TRBJ1-2; size: .; D: .; V: TRBV24-1; CDR3: CATSDSGEAGYTF; DNA: TGTGCCACCAGTGATAGCGGAGAGGCTGGCTACACCTTC
J: TRBJ2-3; size: .; D: .; V: TRBV6-5; CDR3: CASSYSRTDTDTQYF; DNA: TGTGCCAGCAGTTACTCCCGGACAGACACAGATACGCAGTATTTT
J: TRBJ1-2; size: .; D: .; V: TRBV6-5; CDR3: CACREGNYGYTF; DNA: TGTGCCTGCAGGGAGGGGAACTATGGCTACACCTTC
J: TRBJ1-2; size: once; D: TRBD1; V: TRBV2; CDR3: CASSERTGAGGYTF; DNA: TGTGCCAGCAGTGAGAGGACAGGGGCAGGCGGCTACACCTTC
J: TRBJ2-1; size: .; D: .; V: TRBV3-1/TRBV3-2; CDR3: CASSRRSATDNEQFF; DNA: TGTGCCAGCAGCCGAAGATCCGCAACTGACAATGAGCAGTTCTTC
J: TRBJ2-7; size: .; D: .; V: TRBV7-9; CDR3: CASSLGISYEQYF; DNA: TGTGCCAGCAGCTTGGGCATCTCCTACGAGCAGTACTTC
J: TRBJ2-2; size: .; D: TRBD1; V: TRBV5-6; CDR3: CASSLFGTGTTGELFF; DNA: TGTGCCAGCAGCTTGTTCGGGACAGGGACCACCGGGGAGCTGTTTTTT
J: TRBJ2-7; size: .; D: TRBD2; V: TRBV7-8; CDR3: CASSEYGTSGYEQYF; DNA: TGTGCCAGCAGCGAATACGGGACTAGCGGCTACGAGCAGTACTTC
J: TRBJ2-5; size: .; D: TRBD2; V: TRBV24-1; CDR3: CATSDPMPSGGARETQYF; DNA: TGTGCCACCAGTGATCCGATGCCTAGCGGGGGGGCCAGAGAGACCCAGTACTTC
J: TRBJ1-2; size: .; D: .; V: TRBV5-1; CDR3: CASSLLGGSGYTF; DNA: TGCGCCAGCAGCTTGTTAGGGGGAAGTGGCTACACCTTC
J: TRBJ2-4; size: .; D: TRBD2; V: TRBV3-1/TRBV3-2; CDR3: CASSQGGGAGHIQYF; DNA: TGTGCCAGCAGCCAAGGGGGAGGGGCTGGGCACATTCAGTACTTC
J: TRBJ2-3; size: .; D: .; V: TRBV3-1/TRBV3-2; CDR3: CASSQGLHLDF; DNA: TGTGCCAGCAGCCAAGGACTCCACCTGGATTTT
J: TRBJ2-1; size: .; D: TRBD2; V: TRBV19; CDR3: CASSIVGRLLAGRNEQFF; DNA: TGTGCCAGTAGTATAGTTGGACGATTACTAGCGGGGAGAAATGAGCAGTTCTTC
J: TRBJ2-1; size: .; D: TRBD1; V: TRBV4-3; CDR3: CASSQEIAQGTNEQFF; DNA: TGCGCCAGCAGCCAAGAGATCGCACAGGGGACGAATGAGCAGTTCTTC
J: TRBJ2-5; size: .; D: .; V: TRBV5-8; CDR3: CASSRRPLRGEETQYF; DNA: TGTGCCAGCAGCCGGCGACCCCTCAGGGGCGAAGAGACCCAGTACTTC
J: TRBJ1-6; size: .; D: TRBD1; V: TRBV5-6; CDR3: CASSALTGSYSPLHF; DNA: TGTGCCAGCAGCGCCCTGACAGGGTCCTATTCACCCCTCCACTTT
J: TRBJ2-3; size: .; D: TRBD2; V: TRBV14; CDR3: CASSQDNSGLAGAGSTDTQYF; DNA: TGTGCCAGCAGCCAAGATAATAGCGGACTAGCGGGGGCCGGGAGCACAGATACGCAGTATTTT
J: TRBJ1-5; size: .; D: TRBD1; V: TRBV3-1/TRBV3-2; CDR3: CASSRTGSNQPQHF; DNA: TGTGCCAGCAGCCGGACAGGTTCCAATCAGCCCCAGCATTTT
J: TRBJ1-1; size: .; D: TRBD1; V: TRBV6-5; CDR3: CASSWDRKNTEAFF; DNA: TGTGCCAGCAGTTGGGACAGGAAGAACACTGAAGCTTTCTTT
J: TRBJ2-6; size: once; D: .; V: TRBV24-1; CDR3: CATTTAGANVLTF; DNA: TGTGCCACCACTACTGCTGGGGCCAACGTCCTGACTTTC
J: TRBJ2-3; size: .; D: .; V: TRBV7-9; CDR3: CASRETALSTDTQYF; DNA: TGTGCCAGCAGGGAGACGGCTCTTAGCACAGATACGCAGTATTTT
J: TRBJ1-1; size: .; D: .; V: TRBV12-3/TRBV12-4; CDR3: CASRHMLNTEAFF; DNA: TGTGCCAGCAGACACATGTTGAACACTGAAGCTTTCTTT
J: TRBJ2-5; size: .; D: TRBD1; V: TRBV10-3; CDR3: CAISGTDRGQGPRQETQYF; DNA: TGTGCCATCAGCGGAACTGACCGTGGACAGGGGCCTCGCCAAGAGACCCAGTACTTC
J: TRBJ2-3; size: .; D: .; V: TRBV29-1; CDR3: CSVRRQLGTDTQYF; DNA: TGCAGCGTTAGGCGGCAACTCGGCACAGATACGCAGTATTTT
J: TRBJ1-1; size: .; D: TRBD1; V: TRBV10-2; CDR3: CASSGGTGITEAFF; DNA: TGCGCCAGCAGCGGGGGGACAGGGATCACTGAAGCTTTCTTT
J: TRBJ2-5; size: .; D: TRBD2; V: TRBV5-1; CDR3: CASSWGLAGIETQYF; DNA: TGCGCCAGCAGCTGGGGACTAGCGGGAATAGAGACCCAGTACTTC
J: TRBJ2-3; size: .; D: TRBD2; V: TRBV7-9; CDR3: CASSFYRGGTDTQYF; DNA: TGTGCCAGCAGTTTCTATCGGGGGGGCACAGATACGCAGTATTTT
J: TRBJ1-5; size: .; D: .; V: TRBV6-5; CDR3: CASNLGGSYQPQHF; DNA: TGTGCCAGCAACCTTGGTGGCAGTTATCAGCCCCAGCATTTT